Included here is one TCR beta chain sequence, with context. This entry belongs to a study of blood T cell repertoires in COVID-19. Study in general: Donors in the United States, Italy and Spain gave samples during acute or convalescent COVID-19. T cells, B-cell-depleted T cells, or PBMCs supplied cDNA or gDNA.

The CDR3 has 17 amino acids. J was trimmed by 1 base and V by 3 bases; bases with no gene match: 8. From germline, CDR1 is DFQATT and CDR2 SNEGSKA (reference sequence). Per the original methods: Reference gene primer amplification yielded estimated nucleated cell counts. Some clones are missing from TCRdb's copy, which holds only in-frame ones; the method was immunoSEQ multiplex PCR. The V and J calls and clone size come from that table; D and trimming were worked out from the DNA. Among about 180,000 clones listed, roughly 90% were seen once. The chain links TRBV20-1 to TRBJ2-2; 10 bases are a match to TRBD1. The source is a man between 50 and 59 years old with acute or convalescent COVID-19. Sequenced: peripheral blood. CDR3 protein: CSASFRQGALNTGELFF. For the CDR3, the DNA is TGCAGTGCTAGTTTCCGACAGGGGGCGCTGAACACCGGGGAGCTGTTTTTT.